One sample yielded the 32 T cell receptor beta chains listed below, sequenced in a study of shared clonotypes between healthy human individuals. This table comes from immunoSEQ multiplex PCR, and its TCRdb copy is limited to in-frame clones, with some not included. The sample has some 450,000 clones, 75% to 80% seen once. Sequenced input: PBMCs. All receptors come from a middle-aged woman in good health. Some clones in this sample may be carry-over from other donors' samples.

V is TRBV7-2 and J is TRBJ2-5; 7 positions agree with TRBD2. V shed 1 base and J 5 bases; nucleotides not matched to a gene: 10. CDR3 size: 16 residues. Germline lookup yields CDR1 SGHTA and CDR2 FQGNSA. CDR3 DNA: TGTGCCAGCAGCTTAGATAAACGGGCCGGGAGGGAGACCCAGTACTTC. Translation: CASSLDKRAGRETQYF.

The chain joins TRBV29-1 to TRBJ1-5; unclear D gene. Trimming stripped 4 bases from V and 4 bases from J, with 8 bases between. CDR1 is SQVTM, CDR2 ANQGSEA, per germline. The CDR3 totals 12 residues. The chain's CDR3 is CSVGGLNQPQHF. CDR3 DNA sequence: TGCAGCGTTGGAGGGCTAAATCAGCCCCAGCATTTT.

J is TRBJ1-5 and V is TRBV7-9; D is undetermined. From germline, CDR1 is SEHNR and CDR2 FQNEAQ (reference sequence). The V and J ends lost 5 bases and 6 bases respectively, with 11 bases between them. The CDR3 is 13 amino acids. The CDR3 loop reads CASSPDPTQPQHF. CDR3 coding DNA: TGTGCCAGCAGCCCGGACCCTACTCAGCCCCAGCATTTT. The full variable domain, in which reference TRBV7-9 and TRBJ1-5 provide the parts outside the CDR3, is DTGVSQNPRHKITKRGQNVTFRCDPISEHNRLYWYRQTLGQGPEFLTYFQNEAQLEKSRLLSDRFSAERPKGSFSTLEIQRTEQGDSAMYLCASSPDPTQPQHFGDGTRLSIL.

The chain is built from TRBV5-4 and TRBJ2-2, with D possibly TRBD1 on 6 matching bases. Trimming pared 2 bases from V and 6 bases from J, leaving 8 bases between. Germline values: CDR1 SGHNT, CDR2 YYREEE (reference sequence). There are 13 residues in the CDR3. The chain's CDR3 is CASSFKGAGELFF. The CDR3 DNA reads as TGTGCCAGCAGCTTTAAGGGGGCCGGGGAGCTGTTTTTT. Variable domain in full (rest from reference TRBV5-4 and TRBJ2-2): ETGVTQSPTHLIKTRGQQVTLRCSSQSGHNTVSWYQQALGQGPQFIFQYYREEENGRGNFPPRFSGLQFPNYSSELNVNALELDDSALYLCASSFKGAGELFFGEGSRLTVL.

A single count supports this clone. The V and J genes are TRBV19 and TRBJ2-2; D might be TRBD1 (5 bases). The V end was cut by 6 bases, the J end by 5 bases, with 16 bases between. The germline gives CDR1 LNHDA, CDR2 SQIVND (reference sequence). CDR3 length equals 15 residues. Here the CDR3 DNA reads TGTGCCAGTAGGACAGTTTTTCTACGGACCGGGGAGCTGTTTTTT. Its protein product is CASRTVFLRTGELFF. Full variable domain (missing parts from reference TRBV19 and TRBJ2-2): DGGITQSPKYLFRKEGQNVTLSCEQNLNHDAMYWYRQDPGQGLRLIYYSQIVNDFQKGDIAEGYSVSREKKESFPLTVTSAQKNPTAFYLCASRTVFLRTGELFFGEGSRLTVL.

This chain joins TRBV7-2 and TRBJ2-5; 8 nucleotides line up with TRBD2. Germline CDR1 and CDR2: SGHTA and FQGNSA. The ends lost 5 bases at V and 1 base at J; junction bases unmatched: 6. This CDR3 comprises 15 residues. DNA of the CDR3: TGTGCCAGCAGCCGGACTAGCACCCTCCAAGAGACCCAGTACTTC. It is translated as CASSRTSTLQETQYF. The full variable domain, with the rest looked up from reference TRBV7-2 and TRBJ2-5, is GAGVSQSPSNKVTEKGKDVELRCDPISGHTALYWYRQSLGQGLEFLIYFQGNSAPDKSGLPSDRFSAERTGGSVSTLTIQRTQQEDSAVYLCASSRTSTLQETQYFGPGTRLLVL.

Comment on this clone: Just one base apart from a much larger clone, this may be a read error. Distinct nucleotide sequences in the sample also encode this CDR3. V and J are TRBV28 and TRBJ1-4; 7 bases map to TRBD1. The germline V gene has CDR1 MDHEN and CDR2 SYDVKM. Losses at the gene ends were 8 bases for V and 8 bases for J; bases not matched to a gene: 8. The CDR3 has 13 residues. CDR3 sequence: CASRDRVGEKLFF. The DNA of the CDR3 is TGTGCCAGCCGGGACAGAGTTGGGGAAAAACTGTTTTTT.

The rearrangement uses TRBV28 and TRBJ2-5, with D perhaps TRBD1 (5 bases). The germline CDR1 and CDR2 sequences are MDHEN and SYDVKM. The V and J ends lost 6 bases and 2 bases respectively, with 13 bases between them. The CDR3 spans 14 residues. The CDR3 nucleotides are TGTGCCAGCAGAAACAACAGGCCTCAAGAGACCCAGTACTTC. It translates to CASRNNRPQETQYF.

V gene TRBV5-6 combines with J gene TRBJ1-2; tentative D call: TRBD1 (5 bases). The length of the CDR3 is 16 residues. The V end was cut by 1 base, the J end by 4 bases, with 17 bases between. Germline assignment: CDR1 SGHDT and CDR2 YYEEEE. Here the CDR3 reads CASSLFAPGTSYGYTF. The CDR3 DNA follows: TGTGCCAGCAGCTTGTTTGCCCCCGGGACCTCCTATGGCTACACCTTC.

This rearrangement joins TRBV5-1 to TRBJ2-7, with 9 nucleotides matching TRBD2. CDR1 and CDR2 (germline): SGHRS, YFSETQ. The CDR3 totals 14 residues. Trimming at V came to 9 bases and at J to 2 bases, leaving 9 bases not matched to a gene. The CDR3 reads CATSWGGRAYEQYF. Here the CDR3 DNA reads TGCGCCACCTCATGGGGCGGGAGGGCCTACGAGCAGTACTTC.

This clone was seen repeatedly, ten times or more. V gene TRBV28 combines with J gene TRBJ2-1; D remains unclear. Germline V gene sequence: CDR1 MDHEN, CDR2 SYDVKM. Trimming took off 4 bases at V and 5 bases at J, with 6 bases between the two ends. This CDR3 is 12 amino acids long. The CDR3 DNA follows: TGTGCCAGCAGTTCCAATAACAATGAGCAGTTCTTC. Its protein is CASSSNNNEQFF.

The chain combines TRBV7-9 with TRBJ2-1; D is possibly TRBD1 (6 bases). Germline V gene lookup returns CDR1 SEHNR and CDR2 FQNEAQ (reference sequence). This CDR3 has 16 residues. V lost 5 bases to trimming and J lost 12 bases, with 26 bases between them. The CDR3 loop is CASSPDLDSPTRVQFF. The CDR3 DNA follows: TGTGCCAGCAGCCCAGACCTGGACAGCCCCACAAGGGTGCAGTTCTTC.

For this clone: The same CDR3 arises from other DNA sequences in this sample as well. The chain combines TRBV5-1 with TRBJ1-3, with D unresolved. The germline CDR1 and CDR2 sequences are SGHRS and YFSETQ. The CDR3 extends over 14 amino acids. The V end was cut by 1 base, the J end by 3 bases, with 8 bases between. CDR3 DNA: TGCGCCAGCAGCTTGAGCAATAGTGGAAACACCATATATTTT. This encodes CASSLSNSGNTIYF.

J is TRBJ2-1 and V is TRBV27; D might be TRBD1 (5 bases). The CDR3 has 15 residues. V lost 2 bases and J 2 bases, leaving 10 bases between the germline ends. Germline V gene lookup returns CDR1 MNHEY and CDR2 SMNVEV (reference sequence). In DNA form, the CDR3 reads TGTGCCAGCAGTTTAGACAGCTTAACCTACAATGAGCAGTTCTTC. This encodes CASSLDSLTYNEQFF.

This clone has just a few counts. V and J are TRBV2 and TRBJ2-7, with a possible D match to TRBD1 (5 bases). Germline-derived CDR1 and CDR2 are SNHLY and FYNNEI. V was cut by 7 bases and J by 2 bases, with 6 bases left in between. The length of the CDR3 is 11 residues. The CDR3 reads CASKGPYEQYF. The CDR3, as DNA: TGTGCCAGCAAGGGGCCCTACGAGCAGTACTTC. Filled out from reference TRBV2 and TRBJ2-7, the complete variable domain reads EPEVTQTPSHQVTQMGQEVILRCVPISNHLYFYWYRQILGQKVEFLVSFYNNEISEKSEIFDDQFSVERPDGSNFTLKIRSTKLEDSAMYFCASKGPYEQYFGPGTRLTVT.

V is TRBV18 and J is TRBJ2-3; D uncertain. The V gene lost 3 bases and the J gene lost 6 bases, with 13 bases spanning the gap. CDR1 is KGHSH and CDR2 is LQKENI in the germline V gene. CDR3 length: 14 amino acids. The CDR3 nucleotides are TGTGCCAGCTCACCTTGGGGTAGTGCCGATACGCAGTATTTT. Translated, it gives CASSPWGSADTQYF.

This chain uses TRBV18 with TRBJ2-7, with a possible D match to TRBD1 (6 bases). The CDR3 runs 14 residues. The V gene's germline CDR1 is KGHSH and CDR2 LQKENI. The V end lost 3 bases, the J end lost 6 bases, and 15 bases lay between the germline ends. CDR3 DNA sequence: TGTGCCAGCTCACCGGCTACAGGGACGGGCGAGCAGTACTTC. This codes for CASSPATGTGEQYF.

This rearrangement joins TRBV13 to TRBJ2-5; 10 bases match TRBD1. Trimming took 4 bases from V and 5 from J; bases not matched to a gene: 4. This CDR3 has 14 residues. Germline CDR1 reads PRHDT; CDR2 reads FYEKMQ (reference sequence). The CDR3 DNA follows: TGTGCCAGCAGCTCGACAGGGGGCGGTGAGACCCAGTACTTC. Its translation: CASSSTGGGETQYF. Full variable domain (rest looked up from reference TRBV13 and TRBJ2-5): AAGVIQSPRHLIKEKRETATLKCYPIPRHDTVYWYQQGPGQDPQFLISFYEKMQSDKGSIPDRFSAQQFSDYHSELNMSSLELGDSALYFCASSSTGGGETQYFGPGTRLLVL.

The CDR3 nucleotides read TGCAGTGTCCCAGGTTCTTGGCAGTTCTTC. It encodes CSVPGSWQFF. The chain carries TRBV20-1 and TRBJ2-1; D uncertain. V was pared by 7 bases and J by 12 bases, with 13 bases between. The CDR3 totals 10 residues. Germline V gene lookup returns CDR1 DFQATT and CDR2 SNEGSKA (reference sequence).

This chain joins TRBV18 and TRBJ2-7; 7 positions match TRBD1. The germline gives CDR1 KGHSH, CDR2 LQKENI. The CDR3 consists of 14 residues. V trimming: 3 bases; J trimming: 2 bases; junction bases outside the gene matches: 4. Here the CDR3 DNA reads TGTGCCAGCTCACCGGAAGGGACAGCCTACGAGCAGTACTTC. Amino acid sequence: CASSPEGTAYEQYF.

The CDR3, as DNA: TGTGCCAGCAGCCAGCTACGACAAGAGACCCAGTACTTC. Amino acid sequence: CASSQLRQETQYF. The J gene is TRBJ2-5, the V gene TRBV11-2; D gene uncertain. The CDR3 is 13 amino acids. Looked up from germline, CDR1 is SGHAT and CDR2 is FQNNGV. The V and J ends lost 5 bases and 2 bases respectively, with 9 bases between them.

The chain has TRBV28 and TRBJ1-1, with 8 bases matching TRBD1. CDR1 is MDHEN and CDR2 is SYDVKM in the germline V gene. The V and J ends lost 6 bases and 3 bases, in that order; junction bases with no gene match: 9. This CDR3 contains 15 residues. The chain's CDR3 is CASRPAGGIYTEAFF. The CDR3 DNA reads TGTGCCAGCAGACCGGCAGGGGGCATTTACACTGAAGCTTTCTTT.

J is TRBJ2-5 and V is TRBV28, with 9 positions matching TRBD2. V was clipped by 5 bases and J by 4 bases; unmatched bases: 8. The CDR3 spans 15 residues. Germline assignment: CDR1 MDHEN and CDR2 SYDVKM. CDR3 protein: CASSPTRGGIETQYF. The DNA for the CDR3 is TGTGCCAGCAGTCCCACGCGGGGGGGGATAGAGACCCAGTACTTC.

The chain joins TRBV9 to TRBJ2-7; TRBD2 matches 14 bases. Per the germline V gene, CDR1 is SGDLS and CDR2 is YYNGEE. CDR3 length: 15 amino acids. V dropped 1 base and J dropped 6; count of bases not matched to a gene: 3. DNA of the CDR3: TGTGCCAGCAGCGTATCCGGGACTAGCGGGAGCGAGCAGTACTTC. Translating gives CASSVSGTSGSEQYF.

This chain links TRBV19 with TRBJ2-7, with D perhaps matching TRBD2 (5 bases). Germline lookup yields CDR1 LNHDA and CDR2 SQIVND (reference sequence). This CDR3 is 15 amino acids long. V dropped 5 bases and J dropped 2 bases, with 16 bases sitting between them. For the CDR3, the DNA is TGTGCCAGTAGTCCAACCGGGGTTCGCACCTACGAGCAGTACTTC. Amino acid sequence: CASSPTGVRTYEQYF.

The chain carries TRBV21-1 and TRBJ2-7; the DNA was not used to check the table's D call, TRBD2. TRBV21-1 is termed a pseudogene. CDR3 length: 13 residues. CDR3 nucleotide sequence: TGTGCCAGAGAGCGGGACCCCTGGTACGAGCAGTACTTC. Translation: CARERDPWYEQYF.

CDR3 nucleotide sequence: TGTGCCAGCAGCTTACAGGGGAGTAGCACTGAAGCTTTCTTT. This translates into CASSLQGSSTEAFF. V usage is TRBV7-9 and J usage is TRBJ1-1, with TRBD1 as a possible D gene (6 bases). Germline CDR1 SEHNR, CDR2 FQNEAQ (reference sequence). The length of the CDR3 is 14 residues. V lost 2 bases to trimming and J lost 4 bases, with 11 bases between them.

This clone was seen only a few times. V and J are TRBV7-2 and TRBJ2-3, with 8 bases lining up with TRBD2. Germline loops: CDR1 SGHTA, CDR2 FQGNSA. The CDR3 runs 15 residues. After removal of 6 bases from V and 3 bases from J, the junction contained 8 bases not matched to a gene. The CDR3 region has the DNA TGTGCCAGCAGACAGAACCCTAGCGGGACAGATACGCAGTATTTT. Residues: CASRQNPSGTDTQYF.

This clone was found a few times. J is TRBJ2-1 and V is TRBV27; D might be TRBD1 (6 bases). V lost 7 bases, J lost 4 bases, and 14 bases lay in between. The CDR3 is 14 residues long. Per the germline V gene, CDR1 is MNHEY and CDR2 is SMNVEV (reference sequence). The chain's CDR3 is CASKGGRVYNEQFF. CDR3 nucleotide sequence: TGTGCCAGCAAAGGGGGTAGGGTATACAATGAGCAGTTCTTC.

The chain's CDR3 is CASSSPGRSGANVLTF. The CDR3 DNA follows: TGTGCCAGCAGCTCCCCGGGTCGGTCTGGGGCCAACGTCCTGACTTTC. This sequence joins TRBV7-6 and TRBJ2-6; no reliable D call. Germline loops: CDR1 SGHVS, CDR2 FNYEAQ. CDR3 length: 16 residues. Trimming cost V 4 bases and J 1 base, with 11 bases left between them.

The genes are TRBV2 and TRBJ2-5; maybe TRBD2 (5 bases). Trimming removed 6 bases at V and 2 bases at J, with 10 bases between. Germline CDR1 is SNHLY and CDR2 is FYNNEI. The CDR3 totals 13 residues. This chain's CDR3 is CASRRERQETQYF. The CDR3 nucleotides are TGTGCCAGCAGGAGGGAACGTCAAGAGACCCAGTACTTC.

This clone was seen once. A far larger clone differs by one base, so this is likely a read error. This chain uses TRBV18 with TRBJ2-5; 12 bases agree with TRBD2. The CDR3 is 16 residues long. Germline CDR1 KGHSH, CDR2 LQKENI. CDR3 residues: CASPPSLAGGFETQYF. The CDR3 coding sequence is TGTGCCAGCCCACCCTCCCTAGCGGGAGGGTTTGAGACCCAGTACTTC.